This T cell receptor (beta chain) was captured in a study of radiotherapy plus CTLA-4 blockade in lung cancer. Study-wide context: Patients showed objective responses in about 20% of cases, and disease control was achieved by around 30%. General study findings and limits: Response was reportedly best predicted by early blood T cell clone dynamics, with interferon-beta. Expansion in blood of tumor-derived TCR clones was seen after radiotherapy plus ipilimumab.

Between the trimmed V and J ends, which lost 1 base and 1 base, there was a span of 7 bases. Germline CDR1 is LNHNV and CDR2 is YYDKDF (reference sequence). This CDR3 spans 14 amino acids. Patients had chemo-refractory metastatic non-small-cell lung cancer and received focal radiation plus CTLA-4 blockade that used ipilimumab. For this clone: Its antigen is as yet unknown.

TCRdb's table, derived via immunoSEQ multiplex PCR, lists solely in-frame clones and lacks some. The repertoire holds about 32,000 clones, 75% seen once, with roughly 14% in the top ten. The chain links TRBV15 to TRBJ2-5; D is ambiguous. The material was peripheral blood, obtained from a patient treated with radiotherapy plus ipilimumab. This TCR was sampled from a human donor with non-small cell lung cancer that progressed on radiotherapy plus ipilimumab. This CDR3 reads CATSRGGTQETQYF. The CDR3 DNA reads TGTGCCACCAGCAGAGGGGGTACCCAAGAGACCCAGTACTTC.